This entry describes one TCR beta chain. Its antigen remains unidentified. Using MiXCR, TCRdb re-called clones from the PCR reads. This table holds 5,000 to 6,500 clones, 37% found once. The CDR3 spans 14 residues. V shed 5 bases, J shed 8 bases, and the junction held 11 bases outside the gene matches. The germline CDR1 and CDR2 sequences are MNHEY and SMNVEV (reference sequence). Thyroid surgery had not been preceded by any treatment in any patient. This sample was included in a study of metastatic and nonmetastatic thyroid tumors. About the study: Repertoires were compared across blood and tumor or nodule tissue from malignant and benign thyroid patients.

Whole-study results and caveats: Within blood and tumor, benign nodules reportedly had significantly lower TCR beta diversity than malignant thyroid tumors did.

The sequenced sample consisted of tumor tissue. The receptor was derived from a male donor with papillary thyroid cancer or a benign thyroid nodule (not recorded which). Some clones in this sample may be carry-over from other donors' samples. This chain uses TRBV27 with TRBJ1-2, with 7 bases aligning to TRBD1. CDR3 sequence reads: CASSETGTAWGYTF. CDR3 nucleotide sequence: TGTGCCAGCAGTGAGACAGGGACAGCGTGGGGCTACACCTTC.